The 21 T cell receptor beta chains presented below share a single source sample, sequenced in a study of T-cell memory formation after mild COVID-19. TCRdb re-derived calls from the 5' RACE reads in MiXCR, one entry per CDR3 protein. Of about 290,000 distinct CDR3 sequences in the sample, 15% to 20% were seen once. The material sequenced was PBMCs or a T cell subset sorted from them (not recorded which). Receptors originate from a man aged 18 to 29 who had mild COVID-19 (a few samples of this study predate the infection). Cell type and time point are not known.

This clonotype has more than one count but fewer than ten. The chain recombines TRBV11-3 with TRBJ2-2; D gene unclear. The germline V gene has CDR1 SGHNT and CDR2 YENEEA. V lost 4 bases to trimming and J lost 4 bases, with 4 bases between them. The CDR3 contains 12 residues. The CDR3 DNA is TGTGCCAGCAGCTCTTTCACCGGGGAGCTGTTTTTT. Amino acid sequence: CASSSFTGELFF.

CDR3 sequence (DNA): TGTGCCAGCAGTGTCCCGCGGGGGGGCCTTGATGAGCAGTTCTTC. The encoded protein is CASSVPRGGLDEQFF. The J gene is TRBJ2-1, the V gene TRBV2, with TRBD2 matching 9 bases. The CDR3 length is 15 residues. The V gene's germline CDR1 is SNHLY and CDR2 FYNNEI. Losses at the gene ends were 4 bases for V and 8 bases for J; bases not matched to a gene: 9.

The sample holds a few counts of this clonotype. DNA for the CDR3: TGTGCCAGCAGTGAATCCCCTCATAGAGGGGGCTACACCGGGGAGCTGTTTTTT. This gives the protein CASSESPHRGGYTGELFF. V gene TRBV25-1 combines with J gene TRBJ2-2; 7 bases align to TRBD1. Germline V CDR1 and CDR2: MGHDK, SYGVNS. The CDR3 runs to 18 residues. The V segment lost 1 base and the J segment 3 bases; nucleotides outside the gene matches: 11.

This clonotype was observed a handful of times. This sequence joins TRBV7-6 and TRBJ2-1; 13 bases agree with TRBD2. The CDR3 is 17 residues long. V shed 2 bases and J 6 bases; nucleotides not matched to a gene: 7. In germline, CDR1 is SGHVS, CDR2 FNYEAQ. This CDR3 reads CASSLTSGGVIINEQFF. For the CDR3, the DNA is TGTGCCAGCAGCTTAACTAGCGGGGGGGTTATTATCAATGAGCAGTTCTTC.

This clonotype was seen only a few times. The rearrangement uses TRBV6-2 or TRBV6-3 and TRBJ2-3; D is ambiguous. The CDR3 length is 14 residues. The ends were cut back, 0 bases at V and 5 bases at J, with 9 bases in the middle. The germline V gene has CDR1 MNHEY and CDR2 SVGEGT. The CDR3 loop is CASSYSAWGDTQYF. The CDR3 coding sequence is TGTGCCAGCAGTTACTCGGCGTGGGGAGATACGCAGTATTTT.

This chain connects TRBV6-6 to TRBJ1-2; tentative D call: TRBD1 (6 bases). Germline V lookup: CDR1 MNHNY, CDR2 SVGAGI (reference sequence). The CDR3 contains 15 residues. V was clipped by 10 bases and J by 0 bases, with 18 bases between them. CDR3 nucleotide sequence: TGTGCCACTCCTCTCCAGGGGCCTCCTAACTATGGCTACACCTTC. Protein product: CATPLQGPPNYGYTF.

This clonotype was seen a few times. V is TRBV7-3 and J is TRBJ2-5; 8 bases line up with TRBD2. The V and J ends lost 5 bases and 5 bases, in that order; junction bases with no gene match: 10. The CDR3 covers 15 residues. The germline CDR1 and CDR2 sequences are SGHTA and FQGTGA. This CDR3 reads CASSVSRGALETQYF. The CDR3 nucleotides read TGTGCCAGCAGCGTATCGCGGGGGGCGCTTGAGACCCAGTACTTC. Together with reference TRBV7-3 and TRBJ2-5, the CDR3 gives the full variable domain: GAGVSQTPSNKVTEKGKYVELRCDPISGHTALYWYRQSLGQGPEFLIYFQGTGAADDSGLPNDRFFAVRPEGSVSTLKIQRTERGDSAVYLCASSVSRGALETQYFGPGTRLLVL.

This clonotype was counted between two and nine times. The rearrangement joins TRBV5-8 to TRBJ2-5; D may be TRBD1 (6 bases). The CDR3 consists of 16 residues. Trimming stripped 0 bases from V and 1 base from J, with 13 bases between. The germline gives CDR1 SGHTS, CDR2 YDEGEE. Here the CDR3 reads CASSLGQGPRQETQYF. DNA of the CDR3: TGTGCCAGCAGCTTGGGGCAGGGGCCACGCCAAGAGACCCAGTACTTC. The variable domain in full, with the rest retrieved from reference TRBV5-8 and TRBJ2-5, is EAGVTQSPTHLIKTRGQQATLRCSPISGHTSVYWYQQALGLGLQFLLWYDEGEERNRGNFPPRFSGRQFPNYSSELNVNALELEDSALYLCASSLGQGPRQETQYFGPGTRLLVL.

In DNA, the CDR3 is TGCGCCAGCAGCCAAGGGGAGGGAGGCTACGAGCAGTACTTC. Translating it yields CASSQGEGGYEQYF. V is TRBV4-3 and J is TRBJ2-7, with 7 bases lining up with TRBD2. CDR3 length: 14 amino acids. J gave up 3 bases and V 1 base, and 3 bases lay outside the gene matches. Germline V gene data show CDR1 as LGHNA and CDR2 as YSLEER.

This clonotype was detected a few times. The V and J genes are TRBV4-2 and TRBJ1-5, with D maybe TRBD1 (5 bases). The CDR3 spans 15 residues. Germline V gene data show CDR1 as LGHNA and CDR2 as YNFKEQ. Trimming left V 0 bases short and J 4 bases short, with 10 bases between. CDR3 sequence: CASSQDQGMNQPQHF. CDR3 nucleotide sequence: TGTGCCAGCAGCCAAGACCAGGGTATGAATCAGCCCCAGCATTTT.

This clonotype was counted only a few times. V and J are TRBV20-1 and TRBJ2-2; D remains ambiguous. From germline, CDR1 is DFQATT and CDR2 SNEGSKA (reference sequence). Trimming took off 6 bases at V and 6 bases at J, with 17 bases between the two ends. The CDR3 is made up of 14 amino acids. The CDR3 here is CSAEKQTGSGELFF. The CDR3 nucleotides read TGCAGTGCCGAGAAGCAGACGGGTTCCGGGGAGCTGTTTTTT.

This clonotype was detected a few times. CDR3 amino acids: CATSDWGSGNTGELFF. CDR3 DNA: TGTGCCACCAGTGATTGGGGGAGTGGAAACACCGGGGAGCTGTTTTTT. This chain joins TRBV24-1 and TRBJ2-2; either TRBD1 or TRBD2 may supply D (5 bases each). Trimming cost V 2 bases and J 2 bases, with 11 bases left between them. The CDR3 loop spans 16 amino acids. Germline V gives CDR1 KGHDR, CDR2 SFDVKD.

The rearrangement joins TRBV7-2 to TRBJ1-2; D might be TRBD1 (6 bases). Trimming stripped 7 bases from V and 4 bases from J, with 13 bases between. Germline V gene lookup returns CDR1 SGHTA and CDR2 FQGNSA. The CDR3 has 13 amino acids. The CDR3 region has the DNA TGTGCCAGCACCAGATCGACAGGCTATGGCTACACCTTC. Its protein is CASTRSTGYGYTF.

The chain is built from TRBV4-3 and TRBJ2-1; 10 positions agree with TRBD2. This CDR3 is 16 amino acids long. Per the germline V gene, CDR1 is LGHNA and CDR2 is YSLEER. V shed 4 bases and J 3 bases; nucleotides not matched to a gene: 6. For the CDR3, the DNA is TGCGCCAGCAGCCCTACCAGCGGGGGGGTCTACAATGAGCAGTTCTTC. This sequence encodes CASSPTSGGVYNEQFF.

This clonotype came up a few times. The V call is TRBV28, the J call TRBJ2-2; 8 bases are shared with TRBD2. CDR3 size: 15 residues. V lost 6 bases to trimming and J lost 7 bases; unmatched junction nucleotides: 10. CDR1 MDHEN and CDR2 SYDVKM come from the germline V gene. DNA of the CDR3: TGTGCCAGCAGCCTGTCGGGGGGGCATGACGGGGAGCTGTTTTTT. Protein sequence: CASSLSGGHDGELFF.

This clonotype has more than one count but fewer than ten. V gene TRBV5-1 combines with J gene TRBJ1-3; D is unresolved. Germline lookup yields CDR1 SGHRS and CDR2 YFSETQ. CDR3 length equals 14 residues. Trimming took 0 bases from V and 2 from J, leaving 6 bases between them. The CDR3 coding sequence is TGCGCCAGCAGCTTGGAGAGTCCTGGAAACACCATATATTTT. This encodes CASSLESPGNTIYF.

This chain links TRBV12-3 or TRBV12-4 with TRBJ2-3; no clear D gene. There are 14 residues in the CDR3. Trimming pared 1 base from V and 1 base from J, leaving 6 bases between. In DNA, the CDR3 is TGTGCCAGCAGTTTAGGGGTGGGCACAGATACGCAGTATTTT. Its translation: CASSLGVGTDTQYF.

This chain joins TRBV5-5 and TRBJ2-2; D may be TRBD1 or TRBD2 (6 bases each). The germline V and J ends were trimmed by 1 base and 6 bases, with 10 bases remaining between them. The CDR3 covers 14 residues. Looked up from germline, CDR1 is SGHKS and CDR2 is YYEKEE (reference sequence). Written as DNA, the CDR3 is TGTGCCAGCAGCTTGACAGGGAGGTCCGGGGAGCTGTTTTTT. Residues: CASSLTGRSGELFF.

Ten or more counts support this clonotype. V gene TRBV2 combines with J gene TRBJ1-1, with D perhaps matching TRBD1 (5 bases). The germline V and J ends were trimmed by 8 bases and 11 bases, with 18 bases remaining between them. The CDR3 spans 12 residues. Germline V gene data show CDR1 as SNHLY and CDR2 as FYNNEI. CDR3 in amino acids: CASLPPGPLAFF. The DNA of the CDR3 is TGTGCCAGCCTCCCTCCGGGACCCTTGGCTTTCTTT.

This clonotype was recorded many times. The genes are TRBV7-2 and TRBJ2-1; no reliable D call. The CDR3 spans 14 residues. V gave up 1 base and J gave up 5 bases, with 9 bases separating them. Germline values: CDR1 SGHTA, CDR2 FQGNSA. The CDR3 loop reads CASSLVSRHNEQFF. In DNA form, the CDR3 reads TGTGCCAGCAGCTTAGTCTCCAGACACAATGAGCAGTTCTTC.

V is TRBV7-2 and J is TRBJ2-3; 8 bases match TRBD2. Germline CDR1 reads SGHTA; CDR2 reads FQGNSA. CDR3 length: 16 residues. V was clipped by 5 bases and J by 4 bases; unmatched bases: 11. CDR3 region: CASSPRRGGIADTQYF. CDR3 coding DNA: TGTGCCAGCAGCCCAAGACGGGGGGGAATCGCAGATACGCAGTATTTT.